The 13 T cell receptor beta chains given below trace back to one sample, sequenced in a study of blood T cell repertoires in COVID-19 (dated by TCRdb to about 2020). Libraries came from the immunoSEQ multiplex PCR assay. TCRdb took over this immuneACCESS table, retaining in-frame rearrangements with V and J assigned. Such tables are incomplete; in checked studies, under half of the missing clones stem from an unresolved V gene, and the remainder is unexplained. This sample gives about 37,000 clones in total; roughly 88% of them show up just once. The ten largest clones take up over 8% of the sample. The sample comprised peripheral blood. These receptors all stem from a human donor in a cohort sampled during active COVID-19.

V is TRBV5-1 and J is TRBJ1-3; the match to TRBD1 covers 7 bases. This CDR3 is built from 14 residues. Germline V gives CDR1 SGHRS, CDR2 YFSETQ. Trimming removed 4 bases from V and 3 bases from J; junction bases left unmatched: 4. CDR3 DNA: TGCGCCAGCAGCCGACAGGGTGATGGAAACACCATATATTTT. This gives the protein CASSRQGDGNTIYF.

V gene TRBV13 combines with J gene TRBJ2-6; D possibly corresponds to TRBD2 (6 bases). From germline, CDR1 is PRHDT and CDR2 FYEKMQ (reference sequence). CDR3 size: 17 residues. V lost 5 bases, J lost 2 bases, and 16 bases lay in between. Here the CDR3 reads CASSPRVGGTGANVLTF. As DNA, the CDR3 is TGTGCCAGCAGCCCTCGGGTCGGGGGAACTGGGGCCAACGTCCTGACTTTC.

The chain employs TRBV6-1 and TRBJ2-7, with 7 bases identical to TRBD1. V lost 5 bases and J lost 1; bases outside the gene matches: 8. Germline CDR1 reads MNHNS; CDR2 reads SASEGT. The CDR3 has 15 amino acids. The CDR3 coding sequence is TGTGCCAGCAGTCCTGGACAGACAGGGTCCTACGAGCAGTACTTC. Translation gives CASSPGQTGSYEQYF.

This clone was seen just once. The chain employs TRBV25-1 and TRBJ2-6, with D possibly matching TRBD1 (5 bases). Trimming stripped 1 base from V and 2 bases from J, with 9 bases between. The CDR3 loop spans 16 amino acids. Germline lookup yields CDR1 MGHDK and CDR2 SYGVNS. CDR3 residues: CASSEWGTTGANVLTF. CDR3 DNA: TGTGCCAGCAGTGAATGGGGCACAACTGGGGCCAACGTCCTGACTTTC.

In this sample, this clone turned up once. V is TRBV4-3 and J is TRBJ1-2, with 12 bases fitting TRBD1. The germline V gene encodes CDR1 LGHNA and CDR2 YSLEER. V shed 4 bases and J 4 bases; nucleotides not matched to a gene: 4. The CDR3 covers 15 residues. CDR3 bases: TGCGCCAGCAGCCCCGGGACAGGGGGCGTCTATGGCTACACCTTC. Translation gives CASSPGTGGVYGYTF.

The CDR3 nucleotides read TGTGCCAGCAGTGTTGGAGCTAACTATGGCTACACCTTC. Translation: CASSVGANYGYTF. This chain connects TRBV6-4 to TRBJ1-2; D unresolved. The V end was cut by 4 bases, the J end by 0 bases, with 6 bases between. This CDR3 comprises 13 residues. CDR1 is MRHNA, CDR2 SNTAGT, per germline.

For the CDR3, the DNA is TGTGCCAGCAGCTTACGGGGGGGGGCGTCTTACAATGAGCAGTTCTTC. Its protein is CASSLRGGASYNEQFF. The chain couples TRBV7-8 to TRBJ2-1, with 8 bases lining up with TRBD2. Germline CDR1 is SGHVS and CDR2 is FQNEAQ. The CDR3 covers 16 residues. The V gene end was trimmed by 2 bases and the J gene end by 4 bases; junction bases not matched to a gene: 7.

The V gene is TRBV27, the J gene TRBJ2-5; D is perhaps TRBD2 (5 bases). Trimming removed 3 bases at V and 5 bases at J, with 7 bases between. The CDR3 has 12 amino acids. Germline CDR1 MNHEY, CDR2 SMNVEV (reference sequence). This CDR3 reads CASSLRGETQYF. The CDR3 DNA follows: TGTGCCAGCAGTTTGAGAGGGGAGACCCAGTACTTC.

The rearrangement links TRBV19 to TRBJ1-2; 12 nucleotides align to TRBD1. Losses at the gene ends were 6 bases for V and 0 bases for J; bases not matched to a gene: 2. The CDR3 extends over 15 amino acids. The germline V gene encodes CDR1 LNHDA and CDR2 SQIVND (reference sequence). The CDR3 loop reads CASRGQGASNYGYTF. Here the CDR3 DNA reads TGTGCCAGTAGGGGACAGGGGGCTTCTAACTATGGCTACACCTTC.

V and J are TRBV24-1 and TRBJ2-7; TRBD1 aligns across 9 bases. The CDR3 has 16 residues. Unmatched junction bases numbered 7, after V lost 5 bases and J lost 0 bases. Germline V CDR1 and CDR2: KGHDR, SFDVKD. CDR3 sequence reads: CATSGPGTGSSYEQYF. Here the CDR3 DNA reads TGTGCCACCAGTGGCCCCGGGACAGGGAGCTCCTACGAGCAGTACTTC.

The V gene is TRBV19, the J gene TRBJ1-5; maybe TRBD1 (5 bases). Germline V CDR1 and CDR2: LNHDA, SQIVND (reference sequence). This CDR3 spans 13 amino acids. V was shortened by 5 bases and J by 5 bases, with 10 bases between the two germline ends. The CDR3 region has the DNA TGTGCCAGTAGTGGAAGACAGTATCAGCCCCAGCATTTT. This translates into CASSGRQYQPQHF. Full variable domain (rest looked up from reference TRBV19 and TRBJ1-5): DGGITQSPKYLFRKEGQNVTLSCEQNLNHDAMYWYRQDPGQGLRLIYYSQIVNDFQKGDIAEGYSVSREKKESFPLTVTSAQKNPTAFYLCASSGRQYQPQHFGDGTRLSIL.

This clone was detected only once. The chain has TRBV28 and TRBJ1-5; the D gene is possibly TRBD1 (5 bases). V was trimmed by 6 bases and J by 3 bases, leaving 15 bases between them. Germline lookup yields CDR1 MDHEN and CDR2 SYDVKM. The CDR3 length is 15 residues. This CDR3 is CASRGAGQDNQPQHF. The CDR3 DNA reads TGTGCCAGCAGGGGCGCAGGGCAGGACAATCAGCCCCAGCATTTT.

The CDR3 sequence is CASSFRWTSGTDTQYF. The CDR3 coding sequence is TGTGCCAGCAGCTTCCGTTGGACTAGCGGCACAGATACGCAGTATTTT. The V gene is TRBV7-2, the J gene TRBJ2-3; TRBD2 agrees at 9 bases. J lost 1 base, V lost 3 bases, and 5 bases had no gene match. The CDR3 sequence is 16 residues long. Germline V lookup: CDR1 SGHTA, CDR2 FQGNSA.